This TCR beta chain was sequenced for a study of blood T cells in healthy people across ages. Study-wide results and limits: A roughly linear age-dependent decrease characterized TCR beta diversity per million T cells.

Primed by a sample-barcoded 5' primer and a J-beta primer mix, a second PCR proceeded for about 6 to 12 cycles. Tagging of each cDNA molecule was performed by a template-switch adaptor with 12 random nucleotides. Sequencing of every sample gave 2.5 million or more CDR3-containing paired-end reads. TCRdb redid the calling of the 5' RACE reads with MiXCR, one entry per CDR3 protein. The table includes over 950,000 distinct CDR3 sequences, 51% detected once. A word on this clonotype: Its antigen remains unidentified.

Per the germline V gene, CDR1 is SQVTM and CDR2 is ANQGSEA. V gave up 3 bases and J gave up 4 bases, with 6 bases separating them. The CDR3 totals 11 residues. The chain is built from TRBV29-1 and TRBJ1-1, with no clear D. The receptor was isolated from a woman aged 55 to 70 in good health. The sample taken for sequencing was blood. The CDR3 DNA reads TGCAGCGTTGATCGGCCCACTGAAGCTTTCTTT. Residues: CSVDRPTEAFF.